This T cell receptor beta chain was documented in a study of T cell responses to AZD1222 COVID-19 vaccine. Sequenced by immunoSEQ multiplex PCR; TCRdb stores in-frame clones only, minus some. Among under 150,000 clones listed, over 85% were seen once. V shed 0 bases and J shed 1 base, with 15 bases lying between them. The CDR3 length is 17 residues. Germline CDR1 is MNHNS and CDR2 is SASEGT. The chain is built from TRBV6-1 and TRBJ1-1; D is unresolved. The TCR comes from an adult in good health. The input for sequencing was peripheral blood, taken on day 0 of AZD1222 vaccination. The CDR3 coding sequence is TGTGCCAGCAGTGAAGCGCTTCGCGGCAGAGCGAACACTGAAGCTTTCTTT. This encodes CASSEALRGRANTEAFF.